A selection of T cell receptor beta chains follows, all from one sample in a study of cytomegalovirus exposure and HLA in healthy donors. Produced via immunoSEQ multiplex PCR; TCRdb's table is partial and in-frame only. The sample has about 89,000 clones; roughly 86% are singletons. Sequencing was performed on PBMCs. These receptors were collected from a man aged 25-45 years in good health and CMV-seropositive. CDR3s include the opening cysteine and the closing phenylalanine or tryptophan. The order of the fields is D gene, J gene, clone size, V gene, CDR3 protein, CDR3 DNA. D genes are given only for firm matches. Clone size is shown for a subset of rows, as once, few, many or a class of expanded clone.

D gene: TRBD1
J gene: TRBJ1-2
clone size: .
V gene: TRBV28
CDR3 protein: CASSFQGALGYTF
CDR3 DNA: TGTGCCAGCAGTTTCCAGGGGGCCCTTGGCTACACCTTC

D gene: TRBD1
J gene: TRBJ1-1
clone size: .
V gene: TRBV5-1
CDR3 protein: CASSFGQGRTEAFF
CDR3 DNA: TGCGCCAGCAGCTTCGGACAGGGTCGGACTGAAGCTTTCTTT

D gene: TRBD1
J gene: TRBJ2-3
clone size: .
V gene: TRBV7-6
CDR3 protein: CASSLGTGGAPDTQYF
CDR3 DNA: TGTGCCAGCAGCCTGGGGACAGGGGGTGCCCCAGATACGCAGTATTTT

D gene: TRBD1
J gene: TRBJ2-7
clone size: .
V gene: TRBV7-9
CDR3 protein: CASSSTGDEQYF
CDR3 DNA: TGTGCCAGCAGCTCCACAGGGGACGAGCAGTACTTC

D gene: TRBD1
J gene: TRBJ1-1
clone size: once
V gene: TRBV18
CDR3 protein: CASSPGRGQARTGLNTEAFF
CDR3 DNA: TGTGCCAGCTCACCAGGGAGGGGACAGGCACGTACAGGCCTGAACACTGAAGCTTTCTTT

D gene: TRBD1
J gene: TRBJ2-5
clone size: few
V gene: TRBV6-6
CDR3 protein: CASTLRQGDVKTQYF
CDR3 DNA: TGTGCCAGCACCCTAAGACAGGGGGACGTGAAGACCCAGTACTTC

D gene: .
J gene: TRBJ2-3
clone size: once
V gene: TRBV27
CDR3 protein: CASSPPRIHPPDTQYF
CDR3 DNA: TGTGCCAGCTCCCCCCCGCGGATCCACCCCCCGGATACGCAGTATTTT

D gene: .
J gene: TRBJ2-2
clone size: .
V gene: TRBV27
CDR3 protein: CASSLIQGSNTGELFF
CDR3 DNA: TGTGCCAGCAGCCTAATACAGGGCTCGAACACCGGGGAGCTGTTTTTT

D gene: .
J gene: TRBJ2-5
clone size: .
V gene: TRBV30
CDR3 protein: CAWRNGQFLETQYF
CDR3 DNA: TGTGCCTGGAGGAACGGACAGTTCCTCGAGACCCAGTACTTC

D gene: .
J gene: TRBJ1-5
clone size: .
V gene: TRBV28
CDR3 protein: CASSPFHQPQHF
CDR3 DNA: TGTGCCAGCAGTCCATTCCATCAGCCCCAGCATTTT

D gene: .
J gene: TRBJ2-5
clone size: .
V gene: TRBV19
CDR3 protein: CASSIHGQETQYF
CDR3 DNA: TGTGCCAGTAGTATTCACGGTCAAGAGACCCAGTACTTC

D gene: .
J gene: TRBJ1-4
clone size: .
V gene: TRBV7-9
CDR3 protein: CASSLGQSIEEKLFF
CDR3 DNA: TGTGCCAGCAGCCTCGGACAATCTATTGAGGAAAAACTGTTTTTT

D gene: .
J gene: TRBJ1-4
clone size: .
V gene: TRBV5-1
CDR3 protein: CASSLERGGEKLFF
CDR3 DNA: TGCGCCAGCAGCTTGGAAAGGGGTGGTGAAAAACTGTTTTTT